This T cell receptor beta chain comes out of a study of CD8+CD57+ T cells in acquired aplastic anemia. Genomic DNA served as template for TCR beta VDJ and CDR3 profiling. MiXCR, run by TCRdb on the reads, gives a single entry per CDR3 protein. The profile shows some 190,000 distinct CDR3 sequences, roughly half of them singletons. Per germline, CDR1 DFQATT and CDR2 SNEGSKA (reference sequence). The germline V and J ends were trimmed by 3 bases and 1 base, with 9 bases remaining between them. This CDR3 has 14 amino acids. The V gene is TRBV20-1, the J gene TRBJ2-2; TRBD1 might be the D (5 bases). The sequenced material came from sorted CD4+, CD8+, or CD8+CD57+ T cells (not recorded which) from PBMCs. The TCR originated in a human donor in good health, serving as a control. The CDR3 DNA follows: TGCAGTGCTAGTCCGACAGTGAACACCGGGGAGCTGTTTTTT. Amino acids: CSASPTVNTGELFF.